This T cell receptor (beta chain) appears in the sequencing data of a study of chemoradiotherapy in HPV16-positive cancers. Study details: Candidate HPV-specific clones and shared TCR motifs came from a couple of HPV16-positive patients.

Repertoires were sampled repeatedly during chemoradiotherapy. V was pared by 2 bases and J by 0 bases, with 8 bases between. Per germline, CDR1 LNHDA and CDR2 SQIVND (reference sequence). The CDR3 is 15 amino acids. Only in-frame clones appear in the TCRdb table, and some are missing; sequencing was by immunoSEQ multiplex PCR. The repertoire holds around 62,000 clones, with about nine tenths as singletons. Study results and limitations: In HPV16-positive patients, HPV-responsive T-cell expansion tracked better recurrence-free survival. Non-HPV-specific T cells did not expand in tumors during treatment, whereas candidate HPV-specific clones and E7-related motifs did.

As regards this clone: Its target is not known.

The V gene is TRBV19, the J gene TRBJ2-1, with D perhaps matching TRBD1 or TRBD2 (5 bases each). The sequenced sample was blood, obtained from a patient who underwent chemoradiotherapy. The clonotype comes from a human donor with HPV-associated anogenital cancer. This CDR3 reads CASSIWGSSYNEQFF. The CDR3 DNA is TGTGCCAGTAGTATATGGGGGAGCTCCTACAATGAGCAGTTCTTC.